These 10 T cell receptor beta chains originate from one sample sequenced in a study of blood T cell repertoires in COVID-19. Assay used: immunoSEQ multiplex PCR; TCRdb lists only in-frame clones, some missing. The data contain 20,000 to 25,000 clones, about nine tenths of them seen just once; the ten biggest clones take up less than 20%. The material sequenced was peripheral blood. The receptors here all came from a woman of 80 years or more with acute or convalescent COVID-19.

This chain joins TRBV18 and TRBJ2-5, with D maybe TRBD1 (6 bases). Trimming took off 4 bases at V and 2 bases at J, with 14 bases between the two ends. The germline V gene encodes CDR1 KGHSH and CDR2 LQKENI. This CDR3 has 15 residues. The CDR3 reads CASSLSRTAQETQYF. CDR3 coding DNA: TGTGCCAGCTCACTCAGCCGGACAGCTCAAGAGACCCAGTACTTC.

The chain uses TRBV19 and TRBJ1-2; tentative D call: TRBD1 (6 bases). Trimming stripped 10 bases from V and 0 bases from J, with 9 bases between. This CDR3 has 12 residues. Germline loops: CDR1 LNHDA, CDR2 SQIVND (reference sequence). Written as DNA, the CDR3 is TGTGCCACACAGGGACCTAACTATGGCTACACCTTC. Protein: CATQGPNYGYTF.

The chain recombines TRBV27 with TRBJ2-7; D remains unclear. Trimming removed 5 bases at V and 6 bases at J, with 11 bases between. The CDR3 loop spans 12 amino acids. Germline V lookup: CDR1 MNHEY, CDR2 SMNVEV (reference sequence). The CDR3 DNA sequence: TGTGCCAGCAGTCTCCCCCGCGGCGAGCAGTACTTC. This sequence encodes CASSLPRGEQYF.

The chain employs TRBV4-1 and TRBJ1-5, with 9 positions matching TRBD1. V lost 2 bases and J lost 4; bases outside the gene matches: 6. Germline V gene lookup returns CDR1 MGHRA and CDR2 YSYEKL. This CDR3 has 16 residues. The CDR3, as DNA: TGCGCCAGCAGCCAAACCCCGACAGGGGGGAATCAGCCCCAGCATTTT. Translating it yields CASSQTPTGGNQPQHF.

Worth noting for this clone: An end of the junction differs from the germline gene, which may be a read error. V usage is TRBV2 and J usage is TRBJ1-4; 8 bases align to TRBD1. The CDR3 loop spans 16 amino acids. Germline V gives CDR1 SNHLY, CDR2 FYNNEI. This CDR3 is CASSESGWEHRGRKPF. The CDR3, as DNA: TGTGCCAGCAGTGAGTCTGGCTGGGAACACAGGGGGAGAAAGCCTTTT.

This clone was recorded once. The chain uses TRBV19 and TRBJ2-2; D is perhaps TRBD2 (6 bases). The V end was cut by 7 bases, the J end by 0 bases, with 9 bases between. This CDR3 is built from 14 residues. Germline V gene sequence: CDR1 LNHDA, CDR2 SQIVND (reference sequence). CDR3 DNA: TGTGCCAGTAAGGGCGGGACGAACACCGGGGAGCTGTTTTTT. It yields the protein CASKGGTNTGELFF.

This chain uses TRBV30 with TRBJ1-5; no clear D gene. Trimming stripped 0 bases from V and 4 bases from J, with 7 bases between. This CDR3 is built from 13 residues. Germline loops: CDR1 GTSNPN, CDR2 SVGIG (reference sequence). For the CDR3, the DNA is TGTGCCTGGAGTGTAGCCGCTAATCAGCCCCAGCATTTT. Its protein product is CAWSVAANQPQHF.

J is TRBJ1-1 and V is TRBV27; D is possibly TRBD1 (6 bases). The CDR3 runs to 13 residues. V gave up 5 bases and J gave up 6 bases, with 13 bases separating them. CDR1 is MNHEY and CDR2 is SMNVEV in the germline V gene (reference sequence). Here the CDR3 DNA reads TGTGCCAGCAGTCCCCGGACAGTATCTGAAGCTTTCTTT. Its protein product is CASSPRTVSEAFF.

The chain couples TRBV14 to TRBJ2-1; possibly TRBD2 for D (5 bases). CDR1 and CDR2 from the germline V gene are SGHDN and FVKESK. There are 14 residues in the CDR3. Trimming cost V 1 base and J 4 bases, with 8 bases left between them. The CDR3 here is CASSQAGLYNEQFF. CDR3 DNA sequence: TGTGCCAGCAGCCAAGCCGGACTTTACAATGAGCAGTTCTTC.

The genes are TRBV4-1 and TRBJ2-3; D is possibly TRBD2 (6 bases). CDR3 length equals 14 residues. CDR1 and CDR2 from the germline V gene are MGHRA and YSYEKL. Trimming stripped 5 bases from V and 6 bases from J, with 15 bases between. The CDR3: CASSNYGSTDTQYF. CDR3 bases: TGCGCCAGCAGCAATTACGGGAGTACGGATACGCAGTATTTT.